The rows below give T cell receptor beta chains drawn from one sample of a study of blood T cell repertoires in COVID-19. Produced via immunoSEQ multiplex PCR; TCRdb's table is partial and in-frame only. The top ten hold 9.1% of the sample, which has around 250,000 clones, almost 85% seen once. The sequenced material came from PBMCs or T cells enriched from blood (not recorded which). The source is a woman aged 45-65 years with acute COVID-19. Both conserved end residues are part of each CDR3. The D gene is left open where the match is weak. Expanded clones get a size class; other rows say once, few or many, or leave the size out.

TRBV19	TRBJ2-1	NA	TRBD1	TGTGCCAGTAGTATTCAGGGGGTGGGTGAGCAGTTCTTC	CASSIQGVGEQFF
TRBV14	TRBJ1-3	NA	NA	TGTGCCAGCAGCCCCATGTTTTCTGGAAACACCATATATTTT	CASSPMFSGNTIYF
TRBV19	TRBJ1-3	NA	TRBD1	TGTGCCAGTAGTATCGACAGGGGCGCTGGAAACACCATATATTTT	CASSIDRGAGNTIYF
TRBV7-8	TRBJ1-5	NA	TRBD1	TGTGCCAGCAGCTCCGGACAGGGGCTATTTGGGCAGCCCCAGCATTTT	CASSSGQGLFGQPQHF
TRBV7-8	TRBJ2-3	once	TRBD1	TGTGCCAGCAGCTCTCAGATCAGGGGGTCAGATACGCAGTATTTT	CASSSQIRGSDTQYF
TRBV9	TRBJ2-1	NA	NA	TGTGCCAGCAGCGTAGGGGCCGACAACAATGAGCAGTTCTTC	CASSVGADNNEQFF
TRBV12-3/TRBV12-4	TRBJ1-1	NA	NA	TGTGCCAGCAGTTTCACGTGGGAGGGAGCTTTCTTT	CASSFTWEGAFF
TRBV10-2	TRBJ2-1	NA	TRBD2	TGCGCCAGCAGGACCGGACTAGCGGGATCAAATCGTGAGCAGTTCTTC	CASRTGLAGSNREQFF
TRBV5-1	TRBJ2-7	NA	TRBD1	TGCGCCAGCAGCCCAACCGGGACAGGGAATGAGCAGTACTTC	CASSPTGTGNEQYF
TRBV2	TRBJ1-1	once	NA	TGTGCCAGCAGCTACAGGTTCTTGAACACTGAAGCTTTCTTT	CASSYRFLNTEAFF
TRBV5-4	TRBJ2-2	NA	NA	TGTGCCAGCAGCTTGGATCGGTGGGCTAACACCGGGGAGCTGTTTTTT	CASSLDRWANTGELFF
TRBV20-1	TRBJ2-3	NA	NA	TGCAGTGCTAGATCAACAGATACGCAGTATTTT	CSARSTDTQYF
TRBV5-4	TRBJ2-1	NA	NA	TGTGCCAGCAGCTTGGGTGGTAGCGCCACACGAGGAGAGCAGTTCTTC	CASSLGGSATRGEQFF
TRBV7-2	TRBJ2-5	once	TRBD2	TGTGCCAGCAGTAAAATGACTAGCGGGGGGCTCGGGACCCAGTACTTC	CASSKMTSGGLGTQYF
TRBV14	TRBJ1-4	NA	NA	TGTGCCAGCAGCCCCCTCGGGGGGAAACTGTTTTTT	CASSPLGGKLFF
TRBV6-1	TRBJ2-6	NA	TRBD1	TGTGCCAGCAGTGAAGTGGCAGGGGGTAGCTCTGGGGCCAACGTCCTGACTTTC	CASSEVAGGSSGANVLTF
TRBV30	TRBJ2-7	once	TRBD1	TGTGCCTGGAATCAGGGGGTCTTAAACGAGCAGTACTTC	CAWNQGVLNEQYF
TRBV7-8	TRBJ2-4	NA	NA	TGTGCCAGCAGCGCTAGACAGGTTCGCCTAGCCAAAAACATTCAGTACTTC	CASSARQVRLAKNIQYF
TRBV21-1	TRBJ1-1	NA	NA	TGTGCCAGCAGCAGAGGTACGGGGAACACTGAAGCTTTCTTT	CASSRGTGNTEAFF
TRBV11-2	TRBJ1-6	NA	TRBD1	TGTGCCAGCAGCCCCGGGACAGGGGAAAGTTCCTATAATTCACCCCTCCACTTT	CASSPGTGESSYNSPLHF
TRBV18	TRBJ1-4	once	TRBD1	TGTGCCAGCTCAATGGACAGGGGAAGGGAAAAACTGTTTTTT	CASSMDRGREKLFF
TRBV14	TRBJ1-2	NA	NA	TGTGCCAGCAGCCGATACCGGGACACGGGCTATGGCTACACCTTC	CASSRYRDTGYGYTF
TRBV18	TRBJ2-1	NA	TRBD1	TGTGCCAGCTCACCTACAGGGACAGACTTCTACAATGAGCAGTTCTTC	CASSPTGTDFYNEQFF
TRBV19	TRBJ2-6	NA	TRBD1	TGTGCCAGTAGTACGGGACAGGGGGCTGGGGCCAACGTCCTGACTTTC	CASSTGQGAGANVLTF
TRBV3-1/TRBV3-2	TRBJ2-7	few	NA	TGTGCCAGCCCCCCTGGGGCTAGGTCCTACGAGCAGTACTTC	CASPPGARSYEQYF
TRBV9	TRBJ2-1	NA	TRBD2	TGTGCCAGCAGCGTAGGCGGGGGGGCATTGAATGAGCAGTTCTTC	CASSVGGGALNEQFF
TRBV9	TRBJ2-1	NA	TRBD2	TGTGCCAGCAGCGTAGTACGGCCTTGGCTAGCGGAGCCTAGTTCCTACAATGAGCAGTTCTTC	CASSVVRPWLAEPSSYNEQFF
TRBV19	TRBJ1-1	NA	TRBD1	TGTGCCAGTAGCCTTACGGGACAGCCGCGGTCGAACACTGAAGCTTTCTTT	CASSLTGQPRSNTEAFF
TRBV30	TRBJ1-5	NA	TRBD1	TGTGCCTGGAGTGTCGGACAGGGCGATTGGGCCCAGCCCCAGCATTTT	CAWSVGQGDWAQPQHF
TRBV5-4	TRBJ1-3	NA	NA	TGTGCCAGCAGCCTGAAGGGGGTCGGCTCTGGAAACACCATATATTTT	CASSLKGVGSGNTIYF
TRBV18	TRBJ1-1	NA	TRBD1	TGTGCCAGCTCACCCGGGACAGTCGAAGCTTTCTTT	CASSPGTVEAFF
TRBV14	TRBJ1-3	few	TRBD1	TGTGCCAGCAGCCGGACAGGGGGCTTGGGTGGAAACACCATATATTTT	CASSRTGGLGGNTIYF
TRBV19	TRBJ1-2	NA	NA	TGTGCCAGTAGTATCCGGACTAACTCCTACACCTTC	CASSIRTNSYTF
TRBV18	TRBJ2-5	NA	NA	TGTGCCAGCTCACCAAGCGGCAGAGAGACCCAGTACTTC	CASSPSGRETQYF
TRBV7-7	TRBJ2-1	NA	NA	TGTGCTAGCAGTCGAGAACGCGTGGGCTTGAATGAGCAGTTCTTC	CASSRERVGLNEQFF
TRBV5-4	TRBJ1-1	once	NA	TGTGCCAGCAGCTTCGGACTTTGGAACACTGAAGCTTTCTTT	CASSFGLWNTEAFF
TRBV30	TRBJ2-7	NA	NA	TGTGCCTGGAGTGGCGACCTTGACGGAGAGAGACACTTC	CAWSGDLDGERHF
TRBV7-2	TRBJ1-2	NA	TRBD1	TGTGCCAGCAGCTCGGGACAGGGGGTCAACTATGGCTACACCTTC	CASSSGQGVNYGYTF
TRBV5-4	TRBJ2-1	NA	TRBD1	TGTGCCACAGTAGACAGGGGGGGCAATGAGCAGTTCTTC	CATVDRGGNEQFF
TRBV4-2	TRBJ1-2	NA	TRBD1	TGTGCCAGCAGCCAAGATAAGGGACAGGATTTTTATGGCTACACCTTC	CASSQDKGQDFYGYTF
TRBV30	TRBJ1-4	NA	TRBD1	TGTGCCTGGAGTGATATGTTGGGACAGGGGAACGGTGAAAAACTGTTTTTT	CAWSDMLGQGNGEKLFF
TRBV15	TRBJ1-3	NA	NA	TGTGCCACCAGCAGAGCTACAGCAGGTTCTGGAAACACCATATATTTT	CATSRATAGSGNTIYF
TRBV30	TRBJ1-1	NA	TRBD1	TGTGCCTGGAGTCCGGCTGACGCAGGGGGCACTGAAGCTTTCTTT	CAWSPADAGGTEAFF
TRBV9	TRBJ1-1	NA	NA	TGTGCCAGCAGCGTAATAACAGGGATCACTGAAGCTTTCTTT	CASSVITGITEAFF
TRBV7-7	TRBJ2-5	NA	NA	TGTGCCAGCAGCGGGGGATTGGACAGATGGGAGACCCAGTACTTC	CASSGGLDRWETQYF
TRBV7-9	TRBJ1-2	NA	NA	TGTGCCAGCAGCCCACTGACAGTTTTTTCCCCGGGCTACACCTTC	CASSPLTVFSPGYTF
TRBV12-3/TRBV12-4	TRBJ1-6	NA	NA	TGTGCCAGCAGAGGGGGATATAATTCACCCCTCCACTTT	CASRGGYNSPLHF
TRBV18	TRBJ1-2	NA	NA	TGTGCCAGCTCACGACAGGAGGATGGCTACACCTTC	CASSRQEDGYTF
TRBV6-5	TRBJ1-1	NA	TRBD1	TGTGCCAGCATCGGACAGGGCTGGAACACTGAAGCTTTCTTT	CASIGQGWNTEAFF